These T cell receptor beta chains were read from a single sample in a study of patients and donors after allogeneic stem cell transplantation. TCRdb analysed the RT-PCR reads with MiXCR anew, one entry per CDR3 protein. The sample shows some 2,600 distinct CDR3 sequences, around 8.2% of them seen only once. The sequenced material came from blood, either unsorted or a sorted T cell fraction (not recorded which). Receptors originate from a human donor who was either an allogeneic HSCT recipient or a stem cell or donor lymphocyte infusion donor (not recorded which). It is not recorded whose cells these are; they may come from a transplant donor. The CDR3 runs from the conserved cysteine through the conserved F or W. A D gene is named only where the DNA matches it firmly. The size of a clone is reported for some rows only, either as once, few or many, or as a class for expanded clones.

d_call: -; clone_size: medium-sized; j_call: TRBJ1-2; v_call: TRBV7-6; cdr3_aa: CASSPTGNYGYTF; cdr3_nt: TGTGCCAGCAGCCCAACAGGGAACTATGGCTACACCTTC
d_call: -; clone_size: medium-sized; j_call: TRBJ2-1; v_call: TRBV27; cdr3_aa: CASSLRGDASYNEQFF; cdr3_nt: TGTGCCAGCAGTTTAAGAGGGGACGCCTCCTACAATGAGCAGTTCTTC
d_call: -; clone_size: -; j_call: TRBJ2-1; v_call: TRBV7-2; cdr3_aa: CASRLDYYNEQFF; cdr3_nt: TGTGCCAGCCGCCTGGACTACTACAATGAGCAGTTCTTC
d_call: TRBD2; clone_size: medium-sized; j_call: TRBJ2-1; v_call: TRBV7-3; cdr3_aa: CASSLGLAITNEQFF; cdr3_nt: TGTGCCAGCAGCTTAGGACTAGCGATTACCAATGAGCAGTTCTTC
d_call: -; clone_size: medium-sized; j_call: TRBJ2-6; v_call: TRBV20-1; cdr3_aa: CSAEAGANVLTF; cdr3_nt: TGCAGTGCTGAAGCTGGGGCCAACGTCCTGACTTTC
d_call: -; clone_size: medium-sized; j_call: TRBJ2-1; v_call: TRBV7-2; cdr3_aa: CASSAGRNEQFF; cdr3_nt: TGTGCCAGCAGCGCGGGGAGAAATGAGCAGTTCTTC
d_call: -; clone_size: -; j_call: TRBJ1-1; v_call: TRBV7-2; cdr3_aa: CASSLGVPEAFF; cdr3_nt: TGTGCCAGCAGCTTGGGGGTACCTGAAGCTTTCTTT
d_call: -; clone_size: -; j_call: TRBJ2-3; v_call: TRBV6-6; cdr3_aa: CATGREQDTQYF; cdr3_nt: TGTGCCACGGGCCGCGAGCAGGATACGCAGTATTTT
d_call: -; clone_size: -; j_call: TRBJ2-3; v_call: TRBV11-3; cdr3_aa: CASSGDADTQYF; cdr3_nt: TGTGCCAGCAGCGGGGACGCAGATACGCAGTATTTT
d_call: TRBD1; clone_size: few; j_call: TRBJ2-1; v_call: TRBV24-1; cdr3_aa: CATSDLTDRGGNEQFF; cdr3_nt: TGTGCCACCAGTGATTTAACCGACAGGGGGGGCAATGAGCAGTTCTTC
d_call: -; clone_size: large; j_call: TRBJ2-6; v_call: TRBV7-9; cdr3_aa: CASSSGANVLTF; cdr3_nt: TGTGCCAGCAGCTCTGGGGCCAACGTCCTGACTTTC
d_call: -; clone_size: -; j_call: TRBJ2-1; v_call: TRBV7-2; cdr3_aa: CASSLTRQEQFF; cdr3_nt: TGTGCCAGCAGCTTAACCCGCCAAGAGCAGTTCTTC
d_call: TRBD1; clone_size: medium-sized; j_call: TRBJ1-2; v_call: TRBV10-3; cdr3_aa: CAISGTGTANYGYTF; cdr3_nt: TGTGCCATCAGTGGGACCGGGACAGCTAACTATGGCTACACCTTC
d_call: -; clone_size: medium-sized; j_call: TRBJ2-5; v_call: TRBV5-1; cdr3_aa: CASSLAGESQETQYF; cdr3_nt: TGCGCCAGCAGCTTGGCCGGGGAGAGTCAAGAGACCCAGTACTTC
d_call: -; clone_size: medium-sized; j_call: TRBJ1-5; v_call: TRBV30; cdr3_aa: CAWSMEGGGNQPQHF; cdr3_nt: TGTGCCTGGAGCATGGAGGGAGGTGGCAATCAGCCCCAGCATTTT
d_call: TRBD1; clone_size: few; j_call: TRBJ1-2; v_call: TRBV27; cdr3_aa: CASRTQTGNVAGYTF; cdr3_nt: TGTGCCAGCAGGACACAGACAGGGAATGTAGCTGGCTACACCTTC
d_call: -; clone_size: -; j_call: TRBJ2-3; v_call: TRBV6-5; cdr3_aa: CATRTSGSTDTQYF; cdr3_nt: TGTGCCACCCGGACTTCAGGGAGCACAGATACGCAGTATTTT
d_call: -; clone_size: -; j_call: TRBJ2-5; v_call: TRBV20-1; cdr3_aa: CSARVPGTQETQYF; cdr3_nt: TGCAGTGCTAGAGTACCGGGAACCCAAGAGACCCAGTACTTC
d_call: TRBD1; clone_size: -; j_call: TRBJ1-1; v_call: TRBV6-4; cdr3_aa: CASSDRGQETEAFF; cdr3_nt: TGTGCCAGCAGTGACAGGGGGCAAGAAACTGAAGCTTTCTTT
d_call: TRBD2; clone_size: few; j_call: TRBJ2-5; v_call: TRBV28; cdr3_aa: CASRDSGRGTQYF; cdr3_nt: TGTGCCAGCAGGGATAGCGGGAGGGGGACCCAGTACTTC
d_call: -; clone_size: few; j_call: TRBJ1-3; v_call: TRBV7-2; cdr3_aa: CASRLNSGNTIYF; cdr3_nt: TGTGCCAGCAGACTGAACTCTGGAAACACCATATATTTT
d_call: -; clone_size: medium-sized; j_call: TRBJ2-1; v_call: TRBV18; cdr3_aa: CASSRLTNNEQFF; cdr3_nt: TGTGCCAGCTCACGCCTGACCAACAATGAGCAGTTCTTC
d_call: -; clone_size: few; j_call: TRBJ1-1; v_call: TRBV12-3/TRBV12-4; cdr3_aa: CASSEDTEAFF; cdr3_nt: TGTGCCAGCAGTGAGGATACTGAAGCTTTCTTT
d_call: -; clone_size: -; j_call: TRBJ2-1; v_call: TRBV28; cdr3_aa: CASGHEQFF; cdr3_nt: TGTGCCAGCGGGCATGAGCAGTTCTTC
d_call: -; clone_size: -; j_call: TRBJ1-1; v_call: TRBV7-9; cdr3_aa: CASSYPGRRGTEAFF; cdr3_nt: TGTGCCAGCAGCTACCCGGGGAGGAGAGGCACTGAAGCTTTCTTT
d_call: -; clone_size: medium-sized; j_call: TRBJ1-1; v_call: TRBV20-1; cdr3_aa: CSRWTASTEAFF; cdr3_nt: TGCAGTCGATGGACAGCTAGCACTGAAGCTTTCTTT
d_call: -; clone_size: few; j_call: TRBJ2-5; v_call: TRBV20-1; cdr3_aa: CSLKARQETQYF; cdr3_nt: TGCAGTTTGAAGGCCAGGCAAGAGACCCAGTACTTC
d_call: TRBD1; clone_size: few; j_call: TRBJ2-7; v_call: TRBV12-3/TRBV12-4; cdr3_aa: CASSSSGTGAEQYF; cdr3_nt: TGTGCCAGCAGTTCCTCCGGGACAGGGGCCGAGCAGTACTTC
d_call: TRBD2; clone_size: few; j_call: TRBJ2-7; v_call: TRBV7-2; cdr3_aa: CASSLSWREDEQYF; cdr3_nt: TGTGCCAGCAGCTTAAGTTGGCGGGAGGACGAGCAGTACTTC
d_call: TRBD2; clone_size: medium-sized; j_call: TRBJ2-1; v_call: TRBV6-2/TRBV6-3; cdr3_aa: CASTNGQREMPYNEQFF; cdr3_nt: TGTGCCAGCACCAATGGGCAGCGGGAGATGCCCTACAATGAGCAGTTCTTC
d_call: -; clone_size: few; j_call: TRBJ2-3; v_call: TRBV7-9; cdr3_aa: CASSQWWDTDTQYF; cdr3_nt: TGTGCCAGCAGCCAATGGTGGGACACAGATACGCAGTATTTT
d_call: TRBD1; clone_size: medium-sized; j_call: TRBJ2-7; v_call: TRBV5-6; cdr3_aa: CASSSRDSSYEQYF; cdr3_nt: TGTGCCAGCAGCAGCCGGGACAGCTCCTACGAGCAGTACTTC
d_call: -; clone_size: -; j_call: TRBJ2-2; v_call: TRBV5-1; cdr3_aa: CASSSSTGELFF; cdr3_nt: TGCGCCAGCAGTTCCTCCACCGGGGAGCTGTTTTTT